Listed here is a single T cell receptor beta chain. Per the study methods: Counts of nucleated cells, estimated from reference gene primer amplification, were obtained. Assay: immunoSEQ multiplex PCR; the TCRdb copy retains only in-frame clones and omits some. The V and J calls and clone size were taken over from that table, and D and trimming were inferred from the DNA. Among some 120,000 clones, around 87% were seen once, and the ten largest hold 3.6%. The data originate from a study of blood T cell repertoires in COVID-19. About the research overall: Material from acute and convalescent COVID-19 was sourced from the United States, Italy and Spain. The cDNA or gDNA used as material had been derived from T cells, B-cell-depleted T cells, or PBMCs.

This CDR3 comprises 16 residues. Germline values: CDR1 SGDLS, CDR2 YYNGEE. V was clipped by 4 bases and J by 2 bases, with 16 bases between them. This clonotype was sampled from a woman aged 60-75 years with acute or convalescent COVID-19. Sequenced: peripheral blood. The chain recombines TRBV9 with TRBJ1-3; the D gene is possibly TRBD1 (5 bases). The CDR3 sequence: CASSTGGGIAGNTIYF. CDR3 nucleotides: TGTGCCAGCAGCACCGGGGGGGGGATCGCTGGAAACACCATATATTTT.